One and the same sample provided the 28 T cell receptor beta chains below, sequenced in a study of blood T cell repertoires in COVID-19 (TCRdb year 2020). Libraries were constructed by the immunoSEQ multiplex PCR assay. The immuneACCESS repertoire file appears here via TCRdb, limited to in-frame rearrangements. These files lack a portion of the clones; in checked studies, under half of the deficit traces to unresolved V genes, and the cause of the others is not known. The sample yields roughly 400,000 clones; approximately 86% were counted once. Of the sample, approximately 2% falls within the top ten clones. Input material: PBMCs or T cells enriched from blood (not recorded which). These receptor sequences come from a woman aged 40 to 49 with acute COVID-19.

This chain connects TRBV29-1 to TRBJ1-1; 8 bases map to TRBD1. Germline lookup yields CDR1 SQVTM and CDR2 ANQGSEA. This CDR3 is built from 13 residues. J gave up 4 bases and V 8 bases, and 9 bases lay outside the gene matches. The CDR3 protein is CSIRTGSGTEAFF. DNA for the CDR3: TGCAGCATACGGACAGGGAGCGGCACTGAAGCTTTCTTT. Looking up the rest from reference TRBV29-1 and TRBJ1-1 gives the full variable domain: SAVISQKPSRDICQRGTSLTIQCQVDSQVTMMFWYRQQPGQSLTLIATANQGSEATYESGFVIDKFPISRPNLTFSTLTVSNMSPEDSSIYLCSIRTGSGTEAFFGQGTRLTVV.

In DNA form, the CDR3 reads TGTGCCAGCAGCTCCGACTTACCCTACGAGCAGTACTTC. This codes for CASSSDLPYEQYF. The chain employs TRBV6-5 and TRBJ2-7; D unresolved. Germline V gives CDR1 MNHEY, CDR2 SVGAGI. This CDR3 is built from 13 residues. V gave up 6 bases and J gave up 2 bases, with 11 bases separating them.

The rearrangement uses TRBV27 and TRBJ2-2, with 9 bases fitting TRBD2. The ends lost 11 bases at V and 6 bases at J; junction bases unmatched: 10. This CDR3 region has 14 residues. Germline CDR1 MNHEY, CDR2 SMNVEV (reference sequence). This CDR3 reads CARARGGGAGELFF. DNA for the CDR3: TGTGCCCGCGCGCGGGGGGGCGGGGCCGGGGAGCTGTTTTTT.

V gene TRBV5-5 combines with J gene TRBJ1-6; 8 nucleotides align to TRBD1. After removal of 4 bases from V and 2 bases from J, the junction contained 8 bases not matched to a gene. Germline V gene sequence: CDR1 SGHKS, CDR2 YYEKEE (reference sequence). This CDR3 region has 17 residues. CDR3 sequence (DNA): TGTGCCAGCAGCCCAGGACAGGGAAGGCCCTATAATTCACCCCTCCACTTT. This translates into CASSPGQGRPYNSPLHF.

The CDR3 DNA follows: TGCGCCAGCAGCTTCTCGACAGACCATGGCTACACCTTC. Translation: CASSFSTDHGYTF. The chain employs TRBV5-1 and TRBJ1-2, with D possibly matching TRBD1 (5 bases). This CDR3 is built from 13 residues. V was trimmed by 2 bases and J by 6 bases, leaving 11 bases between them. Germline CDR1 and CDR2: SGHRS and YFSETQ.

The V gene is TRBV6-5, the J gene TRBJ1-2, with D tentatively TRBD1 (6 bases). The germline CDR1 and CDR2 sequences are MNHEY and SVGAGI. The V and J ends lost 2 bases and 5 bases respectively, with 12 bases between them. The CDR3 totals 14 residues. CDR3 in DNA: TGTGCCAGCAGTTACGGGGGGGGCTATTATGGCTACACCTTC. This encodes CASSYGGGYYGYTF.

The chain recombines TRBV5-1 with TRBJ2-7, with D maybe TRBD2 (6 bases). V lost 0 bases to trimming and J lost 5 bases, with 12 bases between them. Per the germline V gene, CDR1 is SGHRS and CDR2 is YFSETQ. This CDR3 is 14 amino acids long. Here the CDR3 DNA reads TGCGCCAGCAGCTTGGTGGAGGGTTTGAACGAGCAGTACTTC. As protein: CASSLVEGLNEQYF.

This chain connects TRBV12-3 or TRBV12-4 to TRBJ1-1; tentatively, D is TRBD1 (5 bases). V was trimmed by 6 bases and J by 1 base, leaving 9 bases between them. The CDR3 totals 13 residues. The CDR3 DNA sequence: TGTGCCAGCAGAGTTACAGGGAACACTGAAGCTTTCTTT. Its translation is CASRVTGNTEAFF.

V usage is TRBV7-8 and J usage is TRBJ2-3; 10 bases are a match to TRBD2. CDR3 length: 15 amino acids. The ends lost 5 bases at V and 4 bases at J; junction bases unmatched: 6. CDR1 and CDR2 (germline): SGHVS, FQNEAQ. CDR3 in amino acids: CASSKERGGPDTQYF. The CDR3, as DNA: TGTGCCAGCAGCAAAGAGCGGGGGGGCCCAGATACGCAGTATTTT.

This clone was seen just once. The chain links TRBV18 to TRBJ2-5, with D possibly matching TRBD1 (5 bases). V dropped 3 bases and J dropped 1 base, with 9 bases sitting between them. The CDR3 contains 14 residues. Germline assignment: CDR1 KGHSH and CDR2 LQKENI. This CDR3 reads CASSPGQSQETQYF. As DNA, the CDR3 is TGTGCCAGCTCACCGGGGCAGAGCCAAGAGACCCAGTACTTC. The full variable domain, with the rest looked up from reference TRBV18 and TRBJ2-5, is NAGVMQNPRHLVRRRGQEARLRCSPMKGHSHVYWYRQLPEEGLKFMVYLQKENIIDESGMPKERFSAEFPKEGPSILRIQQVVRGDSAAYFCASSPGQSQETQYFGPGTRLLVL.

V usage is TRBV14 and J usage is TRBJ1-6, with D unclear. The length of the CDR3 is 15 residues. Looked up from germline, CDR1 is SGHDN and CDR2 is FVKESK. V lost 2 bases, J lost 2 bases, and 7 bases lay in between. The CDR3 bases are TGTGCCAGCAGCCAATACAAGACCTATAATTCACCCCTCCACTTT. The encoded protein is CASSQYKTYNSPLHF.

The V and J genes are TRBV7-2 and TRBJ2-7; tentatively, D is TRBD2 (6 bases). Per the germline V gene, CDR1 is SGHTA and CDR2 is FQGNSA. This CDR3 spans 14 amino acids. Trimming removed 2 bases at V and 2 bases at J, with 10 bases between. The chain's CDR3 is CASSLQSGPYEQYF. The CDR3 nucleotides are TGTGCCAGCAGCTTACAGAGCGGGCCCTACGAGCAGTACTTC.

This sequence joins TRBV19 and TRBJ2-2; 9 bases map to TRBD1. This CDR3 region has 14 residues. Germline V gene data show CDR1 as LNHDA and CDR2 as SQIVND (reference sequence). Germline trimming cut 5 bases from V and 5 bases from J; bases unmatched to any gene: 3. CDR3 nucleotide sequence: TGTGCCAGTAGTTCGGGACAGGGTACCGGGGAGCTGTTTTTT. Its translation is CASSSGQGTGELFF.

The V call is TRBV11-2, the J call TRBJ1-5; possibly TRBD1 for D (5 bases). The CDR3 extends over 16 amino acids. The V end was cut by 5 bases, the J end by 2 bases, with 16 bases between. Germline V lookup: CDR1 SGHAT, CDR2 FQNNGV. CDR3 nucleotide sequence: TGTGCCAGCAGCCGTCAGGGAGGCGGGGGCAATCAGCCCCAGCATTTT. Translated: CASSRQGGGGNQPQHF.

V and J are TRBV19 and TRBJ2-2; TRBD1 might be the D (6 bases). V gave up 9 bases and J gave up 2 bases, with 10 bases separating them. This CDR3 spans 13 amino acids. CDR1 is LNHDA, CDR2 SQIVND, per germline (reference sequence). The CDR3 sequence is CASRTDNTGELFF. The CDR3, as DNA: TGTGCCAGCCGGACAGATAACACCGGGGAGCTGTTTTTT.

The chain uses TRBV30 and TRBJ1-2; D is possibly TRBD1 (5 bases). Germline CDR1 GTSNPN, CDR2 SVGIG (reference sequence). The CDR3 covers 13 residues. Between the trimmed V and J ends, which lost 2 bases and 7 bases, there was a span of 14 bases. The CDR3 DNA is TGTGCCTGGAGTTCAGGGTCCGGTTCTGGCTACACCTTC. As protein: CAWSSGSGSGYTF.

This clone was recorded a few times. The V call is TRBV23-1, the J call TRBJ1-1, with D possibly matching TRBD1 (5 bases). TRBV23-1 is known as an ORF, though its function is uncertain. Trimming removed 6 bases at V and 7 bases at J, with 12 bases between. CDR3 size: 12 residues. DNA of the CDR3: TGCGCCAGCAGAGCAGGGAATCATGAAGCTTTCTTT. Protein sequence: CASRAGNHEAFF.

The CDR3 loop is CASSYKAYPSQYF. CDR3 in DNA: TGTGCCAGCAGCTACAAAGCGTATCCTTCGCAGTATTTT. The chain uses TRBV3-1 (or the pseudogene TRBV3-2) and TRBJ2-3; D unresolved. V was shortened by 5 bases and J by 10 bases, with 16 bases between the two germline ends. Per the germline V gene, CDR1 is LGHDT and CDR2 is YNNKEL (reference sequence). This CDR3 contains 13 residues.

The V and J genes are TRBV7-2 and TRBJ2-2, with 10 bases fitting TRBD1. V lost 4 bases and J lost 4; bases outside the gene matches: 12. CDR1 and CDR2 from the germline V gene are SGHTA and FQGNSA. The CDR3 extends over 18 amino acids. The CDR3, as DNA: TGTGCCAGCAGCTCGTCTGACAGGGGGCGGGCCCCCACCGGGGAGCTGTTTTTT. It translates to CASSSSDRGRAPTGELFF.

V and J are TRBV4-1 and TRBJ1-4, with no clear D. Germline CDR1 reads MGHRA; CDR2 reads YSYEKL. The V and J ends lost 1 base and 8 bases respectively, with 5 bases between them. This CDR3 is built from 12 residues. CDR3 in DNA: TGCGCCAGCAGCCAAGTTGAGGAAAAACTGTTTTTT. It specifies CASSQVEEKLFF.

The chain links TRBV9 to TRBJ2-7, with 11 bases matching TRBD1. J gave up 4 bases and V 0 bases, and 6 bases lay outside the gene matches. This CDR3 region has 16 residues. Looked up from germline, CDR1 is SGDLS and CDR2 is YYNGEE. This chain's CDR3 is CASSVARTGGKYEQYF. The CDR3 DNA reads as TGTGCCAGCAGCGTAGCTCGGACAGGGGGCAAATACGAGCAGTACTTC.

V and J are TRBV7-8 and TRBJ1-3; no definite D call. The CDR3 has 16 residues. V was clipped by 0 bases and J by 0 bases, with 9 bases between them. Per the germline V gene, CDR1 is SGHVS and CDR2 is FQNEAQ. The CDR3 coding sequence is TGTGCCAGCAGCTTAGCCTTACAGATCTCTGGAAACACCATATATTTT. Translated, it gives CASSLALQISGNTIYF.

V gene TRBV5-1 combines with J gene TRBJ2-3; D is uncertain. The CDR3 has 12 amino acids. Germline CDR1 SGHRS, CDR2 YFSETQ. Trimming stripped 0 bases from V and 7 bases from J, with 6 bases between. This CDR3 reads CASSLDGYTQYF. CDR3 coding DNA: TGCGCCAGCAGCTTGGACGGGTATACGCAGTATTTT.

The chain uses TRBV30 and TRBJ1-2, with D possibly TRBD1 on 6 matching bases. Deletions cut 3 bases from V and 4 bases from J, with 18 bases between. CDR1 and CDR2 (germline): GTSNPN, SVGIG (reference sequence). The CDR3 consists of 15 residues. This CDR3 is CAWSAIGTQIYGYTF. The CDR3 DNA reads as TGTGCCTGGAGCGCCATAGGGACACAAATCTATGGCTACACCTTC.

The rearrangement links TRBV7-6 to TRBJ2-3; possibly TRBD2 for D (6 bases). V was clipped by 2 bases and J by 1 base, with 7 bases between them. Germline CDR1 is SGHVS and CDR2 is FNYEAQ. The CDR3 contains 14 residues. CDR3 sequence: CASSLTGGTDTQYF. CDR3 sequence (DNA): TGTGCCAGCAGCTTAACGGGAGGCACAGATACGCAGTATTTT. Filled out from reference TRBV7-6 and TRBJ2-3, the complete variable domain reads GAGVSQSPRYKVTKRGQDVALRCDPISGHVSLYWYRQALGQGPEFLTYFNYEAQQDKSGLPNDRFSAERPEGSISTLTIQRTEQRDSAMYRCASSLTGGTDTQYFGPGTRLTVL.

The V gene is TRBV15, the J gene TRBJ1-4, with 10 bases that match TRBD1. Germline V CDR1 and CDR2: LNHNV, YYDKDF (reference sequence). The CDR3 is made up of 16 amino acids. V dropped 5 bases and J dropped 3; count of bases not matched to a gene: 6. The CDR3 here is CATSADRGLANEKLFF. The CDR3 DNA follows: TGTGCCACCAGCGCCGACAGGGGGCTGGCTAATGAAAAACTGTTTTTT.

This clone showed up just once. This chain joins TRBV3-1 (or the pseudogene TRBV3-2) and TRBJ1-6; D not resolved. The ends were cut back, 4 bases at V and 7 bases at J, with 8 bases in the middle. CDR3 length: 13 residues. The germline V gene encodes CDR1 LGHDT and CDR2 YNNKEL (reference sequence). The CDR3 spells CASSPNKNSPLHF. CDR3 DNA sequence: TGTGCCAGCAGCCCCAACAAGAATTCACCCCTCCACTTT.

V gene TRBV5-4 combines with J gene TRBJ2-3; TRBD2 aligns across 7 bases. Unmatched junction bases numbered 10, after V lost 3 bases and J lost 3 bases. The CDR3 length is 16 residues. The germline CDR1 and CDR2 sequences are SGHNT and YYREEE (reference sequence). Here the CDR3 reads CASSSIGLDITDTQYF. CDR3 in DNA: TGTGCCAGCAGCTCGATAGGACTAGACATTACAGATACGCAGTATTTT. Variable domain in full (rest from reference TRBV5-4 and TRBJ2-3): ETGVTQSPTHLIKTRGQQVTLRCSSQSGHNTVSWYQQALGQGPQFIFQYYREEENGRGNFPPRFSGLQFPNYSSELNVNALELDDSALYLCASSSIGLDITDTQYFGPGTRLTVL.